The next 7 T cell receptor beta chains were all read from a single sample in a study of shared clonotypes between healthy human individuals. Assay: immunoSEQ multiplex PCR; the TCRdb copy retains only in-frame clones and omits some. The sample holds about 470,000 clones; more than 75% are singletons and the top ten take roughly 13%. Sequencing used PBMCs. The origin of the receptors is a woman in her forties in good health. Some clones in this sample may be carry-over from other donors' samples.

The V and J genes are TRBV9 and TRBJ2-3; tentatively, D is TRBD1 or TRBD2 (5 bases each). CDR1 SGDLS and CDR2 YYNGEE come from the germline V gene. The V gene lost 3 bases and the J gene lost 2 bases, with 16 bases spanning the gap. The CDR3 extends over 16 amino acids. The CDR3 nucleotides read TGTGCCAGCAGCGCCCTTGGGGGAACGATCACAGATACGCAGTATTTT. Encoded protein: CASSALGGTITDTQYF.

V and J are TRBV6-6 and TRBJ1-3; TRBD1 is a possible D gene (5 bases). The tail of the sequence fits TRBJ2-2 better, so the J call may be wrong. This CDR3 contains 16 residues. Germline V gene sequence: CDR1 MNHNY, CDR2 SVGAGI (reference sequence). The CDR3 DNA is TGTGCCAGCAGTCCCCGGGCCAGGGCTAGTACCGGGGAGCTGTTTTTT. Translating gives CASSPRARASTGELFF.

This clone has just a few counts. The DNA for the CDR3 is TGTGCCAGCAGCACGGACAGGGGAAATGAGCAGTTCTTC. It codes for CASSTDRGNEQFF. This sequence joins TRBV7-2 and TRBJ2-1, with TRBD1 matching 9 bases. V lost 5 bases and J lost 7; bases outside the gene matches: 3. CDR3 length equals 13 residues. Germline V gene data show CDR1 as SGHTA and CDR2 as FQGNSA.

In this sample, this clone turned up many times. This rearrangement joins TRBV29-1 to TRBJ1-1; D possibly corresponds to TRBD1 (6 bases). V was trimmed by 7 bases and J by 0 bases, leaving 12 bases between them. The CDR3 length is 13 residues. CDR1 is SQVTM and CDR2 is ANQGSEA in the germline V gene. CDR3 sequence (DNA): TGCAGCGGCGCTACAGGGATGAACACTGAAGCTTTCTTT. It translates to CSGATGMNTEAFF.

V gene TRBV27 combines with J gene TRBJ2-1; D is perhaps TRBD1 (6 bases). V was pared by 5 bases and J by 8 bases, with 13 bases between. The CDR3 covers 13 residues. CDR1 and CDR2 from the germline V gene are MNHEY and SMNVEV (reference sequence). The CDR3, as DNA: TGTGCCAGCAGTACGACCGGGACACATGAGCAGTTCTTC. Its translation: CASSTTGTHEQFF.

The genes are TRBV14 and TRBJ2-7; D unclear. Germline V gives CDR1 SGHDN, CDR2 FVKESK. This CDR3 has 11 amino acids. V lost 4 bases to trimming and J lost 4 bases, with 5 bases between them. CDR3 coding DNA: TGTGCCAGCAGCCTTGGATACGAGCAGTACTTC. It yields the protein CASSLGYEQYF.

To note about this clone: One junction end does not reproduce the germline sequence, and a read error may be involved. The V call is TRBV27, the J call TRBJ2-1; TRBD2 aligns across 9 bases. Germline CDR1 is MNHEY and CDR2 is SMNVEV (reference sequence). There are 12 residues in the CDR3. The CDR3 DNA reads TGTGCCAGCAGGTATAGCGGGGGATTTCTCCTCTTC. Translating it yields CASRYSGGFLLF.